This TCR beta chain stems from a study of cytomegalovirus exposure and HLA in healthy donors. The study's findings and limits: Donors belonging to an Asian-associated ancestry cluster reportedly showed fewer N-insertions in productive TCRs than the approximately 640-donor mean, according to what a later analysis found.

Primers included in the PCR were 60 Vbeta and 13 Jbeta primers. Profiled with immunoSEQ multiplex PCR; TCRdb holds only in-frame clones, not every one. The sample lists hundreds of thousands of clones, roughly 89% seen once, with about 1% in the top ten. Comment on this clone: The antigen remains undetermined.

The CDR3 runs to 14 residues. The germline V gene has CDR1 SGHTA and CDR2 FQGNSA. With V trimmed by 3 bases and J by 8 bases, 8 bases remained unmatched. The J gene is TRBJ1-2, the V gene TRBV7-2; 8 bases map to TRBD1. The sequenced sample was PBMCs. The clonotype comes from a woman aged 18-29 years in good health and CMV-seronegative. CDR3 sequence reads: CASSFIDRGYGYTF. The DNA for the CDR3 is TGTGCCAGCAGCTTCATAGACAGGGGATACGGCTACACCTTC.